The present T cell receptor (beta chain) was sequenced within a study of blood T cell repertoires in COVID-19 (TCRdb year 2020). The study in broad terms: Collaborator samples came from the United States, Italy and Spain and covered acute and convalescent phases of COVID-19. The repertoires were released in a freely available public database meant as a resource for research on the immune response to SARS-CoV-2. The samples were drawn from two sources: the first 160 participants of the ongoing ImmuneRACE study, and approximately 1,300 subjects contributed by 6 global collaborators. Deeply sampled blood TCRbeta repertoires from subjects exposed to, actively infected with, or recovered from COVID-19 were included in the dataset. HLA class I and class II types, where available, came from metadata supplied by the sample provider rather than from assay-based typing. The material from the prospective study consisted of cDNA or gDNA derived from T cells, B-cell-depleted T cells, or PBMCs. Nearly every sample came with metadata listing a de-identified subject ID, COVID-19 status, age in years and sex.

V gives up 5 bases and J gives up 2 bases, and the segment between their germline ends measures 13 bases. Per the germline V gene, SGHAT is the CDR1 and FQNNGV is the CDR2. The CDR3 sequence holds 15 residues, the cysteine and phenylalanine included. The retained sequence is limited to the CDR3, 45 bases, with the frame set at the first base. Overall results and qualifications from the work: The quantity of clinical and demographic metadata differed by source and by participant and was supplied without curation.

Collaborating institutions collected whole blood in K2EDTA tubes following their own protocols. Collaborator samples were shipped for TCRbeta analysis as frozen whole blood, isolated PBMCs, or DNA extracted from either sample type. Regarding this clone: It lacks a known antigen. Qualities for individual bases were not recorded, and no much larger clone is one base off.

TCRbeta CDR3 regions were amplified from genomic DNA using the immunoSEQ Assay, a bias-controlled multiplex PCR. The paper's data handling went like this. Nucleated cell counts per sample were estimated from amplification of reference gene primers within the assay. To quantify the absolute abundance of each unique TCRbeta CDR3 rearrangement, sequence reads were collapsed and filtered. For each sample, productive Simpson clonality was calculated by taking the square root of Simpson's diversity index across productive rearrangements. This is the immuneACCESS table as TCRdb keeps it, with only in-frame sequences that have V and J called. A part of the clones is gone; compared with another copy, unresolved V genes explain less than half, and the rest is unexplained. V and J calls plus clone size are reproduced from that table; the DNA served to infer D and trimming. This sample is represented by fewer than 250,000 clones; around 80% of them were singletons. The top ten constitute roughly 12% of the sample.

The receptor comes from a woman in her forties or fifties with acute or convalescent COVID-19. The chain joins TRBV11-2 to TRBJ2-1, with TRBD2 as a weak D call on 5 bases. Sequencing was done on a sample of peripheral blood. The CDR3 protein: CASSLTSGTYNEQFF. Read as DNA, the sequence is TGTGCCAGCAGCCTTACTAGTGGAACCTACAATGAGCAGTTCTTC.